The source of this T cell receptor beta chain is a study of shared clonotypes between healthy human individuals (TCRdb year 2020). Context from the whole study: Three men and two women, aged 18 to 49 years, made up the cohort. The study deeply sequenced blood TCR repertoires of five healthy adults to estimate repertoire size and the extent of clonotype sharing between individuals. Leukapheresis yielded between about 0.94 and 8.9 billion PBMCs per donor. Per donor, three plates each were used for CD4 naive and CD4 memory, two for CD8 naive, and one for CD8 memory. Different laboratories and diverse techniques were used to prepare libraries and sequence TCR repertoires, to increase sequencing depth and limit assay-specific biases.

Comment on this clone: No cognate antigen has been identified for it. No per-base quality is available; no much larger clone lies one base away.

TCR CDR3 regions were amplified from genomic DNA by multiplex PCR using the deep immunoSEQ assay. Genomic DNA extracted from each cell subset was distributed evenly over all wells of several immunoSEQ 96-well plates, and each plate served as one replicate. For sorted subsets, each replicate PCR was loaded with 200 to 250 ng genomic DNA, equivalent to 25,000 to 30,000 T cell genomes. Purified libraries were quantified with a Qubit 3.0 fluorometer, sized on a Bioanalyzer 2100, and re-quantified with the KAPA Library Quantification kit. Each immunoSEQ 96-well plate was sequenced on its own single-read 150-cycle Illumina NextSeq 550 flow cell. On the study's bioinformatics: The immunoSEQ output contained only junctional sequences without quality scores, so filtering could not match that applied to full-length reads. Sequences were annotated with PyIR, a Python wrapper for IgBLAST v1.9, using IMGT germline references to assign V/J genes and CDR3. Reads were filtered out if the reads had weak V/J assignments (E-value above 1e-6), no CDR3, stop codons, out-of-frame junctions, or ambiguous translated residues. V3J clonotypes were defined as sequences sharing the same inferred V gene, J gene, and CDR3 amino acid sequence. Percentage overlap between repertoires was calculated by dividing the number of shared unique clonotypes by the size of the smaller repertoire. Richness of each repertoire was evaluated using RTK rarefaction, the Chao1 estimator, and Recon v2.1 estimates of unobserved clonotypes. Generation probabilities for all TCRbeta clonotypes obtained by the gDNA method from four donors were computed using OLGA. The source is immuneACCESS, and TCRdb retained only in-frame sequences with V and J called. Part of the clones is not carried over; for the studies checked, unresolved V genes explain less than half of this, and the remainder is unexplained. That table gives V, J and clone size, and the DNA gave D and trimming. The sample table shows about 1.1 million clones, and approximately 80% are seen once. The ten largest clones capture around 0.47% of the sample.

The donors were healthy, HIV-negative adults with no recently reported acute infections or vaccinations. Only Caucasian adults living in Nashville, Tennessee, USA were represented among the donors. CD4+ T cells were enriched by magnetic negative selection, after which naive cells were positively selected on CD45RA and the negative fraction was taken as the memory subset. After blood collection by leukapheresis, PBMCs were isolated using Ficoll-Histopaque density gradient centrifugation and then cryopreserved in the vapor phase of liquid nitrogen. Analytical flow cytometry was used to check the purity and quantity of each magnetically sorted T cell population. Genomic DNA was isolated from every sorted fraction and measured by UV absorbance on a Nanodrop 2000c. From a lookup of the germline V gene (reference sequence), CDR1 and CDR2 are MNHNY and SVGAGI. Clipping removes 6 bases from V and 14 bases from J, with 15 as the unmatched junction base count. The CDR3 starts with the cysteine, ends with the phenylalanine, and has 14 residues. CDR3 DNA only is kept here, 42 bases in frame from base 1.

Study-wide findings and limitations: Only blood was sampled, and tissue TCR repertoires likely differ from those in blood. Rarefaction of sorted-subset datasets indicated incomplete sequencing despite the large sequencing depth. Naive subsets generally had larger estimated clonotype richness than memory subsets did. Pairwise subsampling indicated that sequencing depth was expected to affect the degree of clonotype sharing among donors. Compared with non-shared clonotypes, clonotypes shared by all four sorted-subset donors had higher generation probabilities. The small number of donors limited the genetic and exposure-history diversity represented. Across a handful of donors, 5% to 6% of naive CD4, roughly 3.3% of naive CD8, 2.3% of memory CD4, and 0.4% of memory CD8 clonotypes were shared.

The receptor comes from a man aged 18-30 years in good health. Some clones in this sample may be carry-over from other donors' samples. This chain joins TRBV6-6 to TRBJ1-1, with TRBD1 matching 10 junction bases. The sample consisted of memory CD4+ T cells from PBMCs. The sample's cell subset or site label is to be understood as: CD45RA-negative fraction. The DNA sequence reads TGTGCCAGCAGCTATAGAGACAGGGGGCCGACCCACTTCTTT. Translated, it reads CASSYRDRGPTHFF.